The clone carrying this TCR beta chain was counted a single time. The data derive from a study of blood T cell repertoires in COVID-19. Study-level background: The United States, Italy and Spain provided the acute and convalescent COVID-19 samples.

V lost 4 bases to trimming and J lost 6 bases, with 13 bases between them. The germline V gene encodes CDR1 SGHRS and CDR2 YFSETQ. This CDR3 is built from 13 residues. Profiled with immunoSEQ multiplex PCR; TCRdb holds only in-frame clones, not every one. The sample has around 300,000 clones, 80% to 90% seen once. Those who participated ranged in age from about 18 to 89 years and resided in 20 to 30 US areas. Recovered Cohort 3 donors showed two negative PCRs, clearance, or symptom resolution. This chain uses TRBV5-1 with TRBJ1-2; possibly TRBD1 for D (6 bases). Sequenced input: PBMCs or T cells enriched from blood (not recorded which). The TCR comes from a man aged 30-40 years who had recovered from COVID-19. The DNA for the CDR3 is TGCGCCAGCAGCCTGGACCAGGGGAATGGCTACACCTTC. This translates into CASSLDQGNGYTF.